Sequencing of this TCR beta chain was carried out in a study of blood T cell repertoires in COVID-19. Study in general: Italy, Spain and the United States were the sources of the convalescent and acute COVID-19 samples. PBMCs, B-cell-depleted T cells, or T cells provided the cDNA or gDNA that made up the material.

TCRdb's copy holds only in-frame clones and misses some; the assay was immunoSEQ multiplex PCR. The data hold some 120,000 clones, with around nine tenths observed a single time. Deletions cut 1 base from V and 2 bases from J, with 9 bases between. Germline V CDR1 and CDR2: LNHDA, SQIVND (reference sequence). This CDR3 is 14 amino acids long. This clone turned up a few times. Other DNA sequences in this specimen translate into the identical CDR3. Seattle patient enrollment occurred during active infection, with longitudinal follow-up thereafter. The sequencing sample was made of peripheral blood. The TCR comes from a man in his fifties or sixties with COVID-19, enrolled during active disease. J is TRBJ2-7 and V is TRBV19; weak D call: TRBD2 (5 bases). CDR3 in amino acids: CASSIGTGTYEQYF. DNA for the CDR3: TGTGCCAGTAGTATAGGGACGGGAACCTACGAGCAGTACTTC.